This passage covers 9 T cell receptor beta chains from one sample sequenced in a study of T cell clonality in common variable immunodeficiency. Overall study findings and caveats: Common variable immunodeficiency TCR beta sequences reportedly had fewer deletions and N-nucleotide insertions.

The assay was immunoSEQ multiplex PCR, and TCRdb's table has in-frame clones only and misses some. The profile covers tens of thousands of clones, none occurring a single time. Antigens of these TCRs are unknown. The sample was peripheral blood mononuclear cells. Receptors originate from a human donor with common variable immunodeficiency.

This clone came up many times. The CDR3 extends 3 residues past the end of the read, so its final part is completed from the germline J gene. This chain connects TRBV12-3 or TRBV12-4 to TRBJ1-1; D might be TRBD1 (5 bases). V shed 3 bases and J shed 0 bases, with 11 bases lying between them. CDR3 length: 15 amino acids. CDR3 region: CASSFQGWMNTEAFF. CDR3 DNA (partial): TGTGCCAGCAGTTTCCAGGGTTGGATGAACACTGAA.

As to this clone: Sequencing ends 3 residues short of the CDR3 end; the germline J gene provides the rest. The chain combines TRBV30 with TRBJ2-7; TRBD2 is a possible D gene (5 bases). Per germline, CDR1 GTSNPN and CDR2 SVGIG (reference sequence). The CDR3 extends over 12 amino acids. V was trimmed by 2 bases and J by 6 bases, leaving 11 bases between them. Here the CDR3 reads CAWSFRAGEQYF. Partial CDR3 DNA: TGTGCCTGGAGTTTCCGGGCGGGCGAG.

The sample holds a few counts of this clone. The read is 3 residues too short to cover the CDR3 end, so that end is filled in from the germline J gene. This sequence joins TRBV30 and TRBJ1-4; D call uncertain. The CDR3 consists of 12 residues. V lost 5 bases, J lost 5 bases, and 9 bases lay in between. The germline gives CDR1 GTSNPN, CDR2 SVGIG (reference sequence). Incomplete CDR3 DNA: TGTGCCTGGTTAAAGAGCAATGAAAAA. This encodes CAWLKSNEK. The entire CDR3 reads CAWLKSNEKLFF.

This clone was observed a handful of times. The sequenced part of the CDR3 DNA is TGTGCCAGTCTGGCACTCGGGACAGGGGATGGTCAGCCC. Its protein product is CASLALGTGDGQP. The full CDR3 protein is CASLALGTGDGQPQHF. The chain carries TRBV19 and TRBJ1-5; TRBD1 matches 10 bases. The CDR3 extends 3 residues past the end of the read, so its final part is completed from the germline J gene. Germline CDR1 is LNHDA and CDR2 is SQIVND (reference sequence). The CDR3 length is 16 residues. The junction had 13 bases not matched to a gene; V was cut back by 8 bases and J by 6 bases.

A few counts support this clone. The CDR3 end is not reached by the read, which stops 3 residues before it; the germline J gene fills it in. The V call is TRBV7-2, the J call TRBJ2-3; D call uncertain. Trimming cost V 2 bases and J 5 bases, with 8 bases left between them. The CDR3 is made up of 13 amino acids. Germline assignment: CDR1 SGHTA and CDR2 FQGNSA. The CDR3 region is CASSLMNGDTQYF. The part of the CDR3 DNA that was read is TGTGCCAGCAGCTTAATGAACGGAGATACG.

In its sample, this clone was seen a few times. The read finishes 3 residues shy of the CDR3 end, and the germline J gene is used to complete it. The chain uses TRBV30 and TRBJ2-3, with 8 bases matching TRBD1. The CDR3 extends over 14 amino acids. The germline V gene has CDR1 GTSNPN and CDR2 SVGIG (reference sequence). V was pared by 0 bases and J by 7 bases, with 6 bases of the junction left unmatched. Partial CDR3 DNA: TGTGCCTGGAGTGTGCAGGGGGCCTTGAATACG. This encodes CAWSVQGALNT. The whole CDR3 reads CAWSVQGALNTQYF.

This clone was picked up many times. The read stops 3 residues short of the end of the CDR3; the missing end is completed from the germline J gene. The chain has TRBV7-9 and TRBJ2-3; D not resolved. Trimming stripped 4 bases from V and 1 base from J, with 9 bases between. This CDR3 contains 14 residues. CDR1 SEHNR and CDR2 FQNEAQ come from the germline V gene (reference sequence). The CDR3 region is CASSSFEGTDTQYF. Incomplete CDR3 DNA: TGTGCCAGCAGCTCCTTCGAGGGCACAGATACG.

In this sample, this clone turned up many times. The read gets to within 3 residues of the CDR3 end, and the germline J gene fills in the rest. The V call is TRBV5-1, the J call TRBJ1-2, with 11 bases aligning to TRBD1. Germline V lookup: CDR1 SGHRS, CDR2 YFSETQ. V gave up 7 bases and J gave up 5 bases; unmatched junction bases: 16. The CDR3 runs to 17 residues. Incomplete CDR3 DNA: TGCGCCAGCCGAACGATGCCGGGACAGGGGGTAGAATATGGC. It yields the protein CASRTMPGQGVEYG. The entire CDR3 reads CASRTMPGQGVEYGYTF.

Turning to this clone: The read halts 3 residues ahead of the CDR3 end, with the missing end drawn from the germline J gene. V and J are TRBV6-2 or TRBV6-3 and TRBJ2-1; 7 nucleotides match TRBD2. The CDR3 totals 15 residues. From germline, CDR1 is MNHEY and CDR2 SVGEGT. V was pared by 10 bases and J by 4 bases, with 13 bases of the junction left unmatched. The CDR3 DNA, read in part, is TGTGCCACCTCCGGGACTACCGAGTATTACAATGAG. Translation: CATSGTTEYYNE. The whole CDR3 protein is CATSGTTEYYNEQFF.